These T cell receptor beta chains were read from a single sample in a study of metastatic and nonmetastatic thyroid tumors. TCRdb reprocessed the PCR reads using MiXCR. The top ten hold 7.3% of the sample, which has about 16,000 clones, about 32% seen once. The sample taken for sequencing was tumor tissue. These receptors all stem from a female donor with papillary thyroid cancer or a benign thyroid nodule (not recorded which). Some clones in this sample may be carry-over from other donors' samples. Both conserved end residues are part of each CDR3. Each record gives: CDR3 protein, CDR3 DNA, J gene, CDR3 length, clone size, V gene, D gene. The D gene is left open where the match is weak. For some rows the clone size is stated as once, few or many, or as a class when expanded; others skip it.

CASSYGTGANSPLNF TGTGCCAGCAGTTACGGTACAGGGGCGAATTCACCCCTCAACTTT TRBJ1-6 15 few TRBV6-2/TRBV6-3 TRBD1
CASSPGTEVNTEAFF TGTGCCAGCTCACCCGGGACAGAAGTGAACACTGAAGCTTTCTTT TRBJ1-1 15 NA TRBV18 TRBD1
CASSLKLSLSAQHF TGTGCCAGCAGTTTAAAATTGAGTCTTTCGGCCCAGCATTTT TRBJ1-5 14 many TRBV12-3/TRBV12-4 NA
CASTALAGEYQETQYF TGTGCCAGCACCGCACTAGCGGGGGAATATCAAGAGACCCAGTACTTC TRBJ2-5 16 medium-sized TRBV2 TRBD2
CASSSLSPYEQYF TGTGCCAGCAGCTCCTTAAGTCCCTACGAGCAGTACTTC TRBJ2-7 13 NA TRBV11-2 NA
CASIWGQGMGSPLHF TGTGCCAGCATCTGGGGACAGGGTATGGGGTCACCCCTCCACTTT TRBJ1-6 15 few TRBV28 TRBD1
CAWAKRQGNQPQHF TGTGCCTGGGCTAAAAGACAGGGAAATCAGCCCCAGCATTTT TRBJ1-5 14 NA TRBV30 TRBD1
CASSPRDIGGTEAFF TGTGCCAGCAGCCCGCGAGACATAGGGGGCACTGAAGCTTTCTTT TRBJ1-1 15 many TRBV9 NA
CASSLDGRGATDTQYF TGTGCCAGCAGTTTAGACGGGAGGGGAGCCACAGATACGCAGTATTTT TRBJ2-3 16 few TRBV27 TRBD2
CASSQEGSATKQYF TGCGCCAGCAGCCAAGAGGGTTCTGCTACAAAGCAGTACTTC TRBJ2-7 14 NA TRBV4-1 NA
CSAPRDRYEQYF TGCAGTGCCCCCCGGGACAGATACGAGCAGTACTTC TRBJ2-7 12 medium-sized TRBV20-1 TRBD1
CASSEGRERGYGYTF TGTGCCAGCTCCGAAGGCCGGGAGCGAGGCTATGGCTACACCTTC TRBJ1-2 15 once TRBV18 NA
CASRIGDRSNYGYTF TGCGCCAGCAGGATAGGGGACAGATCTAACTATGGCTACACCTTC TRBJ1-2 15 NA TRBV5-1 TRBD1
CSAPHRGEGNTIYF TGCAGTGCGCCTCACAGGGGAGAGGGAAACACCATATATTTT TRBJ1-3 14 NA TRBV20-1 TRBD1
CASRAGQPPYEQYF TGTGCCAGCAGGGCGGGACAGCCTCCCTACGAGCAGTACTTC TRBJ2-7 14 NA TRBV25-1 NA
CASSELAGESGELFF TGTGCCAGCAGTGAACTAGCGGGAGAGTCGGGGGAGCTGTTTTTT TRBJ2-2 15 few TRBV6-1 TRBD2
CASSLVAASGRAGVTYEQYF TGTGCCAGCAGCTTAGTGGCGGCTAGCGGGAGGGCCGGAGTGACCTACGAGCAGTACTTC TRBJ2-7 20 NA TRBV11-3 TRBD2
CSARDARGGDTGELFF TGCAGTGCTAGAGATGCCCGGGGGGGTGACACCGGGGAGCTGTTTTTT TRBJ2-2 16 NA TRBV20-1 TRBD2
CSGRDPIGIQYF TGCAGCGGGCGTGACCCAATCGGCATTCAGTACTTC TRBJ2-4 12 many TRBV29-1 NA
CAWSPTEVYGYTF TGTGCCTGGAGTCCGACGGAGGTTTACGGCTACACCTTC TRBJ1-2 13 NA TRBV30 NA
CASSRQAFSYEQYF TGTGCCAGCTCCCGACAGGCCTTCTCCTACGAGCAGTACTTC TRBJ2-7 14 many TRBV27 NA
CASSYHRTGFARFRRFLYGYTF TGCGCCAGCAGCTACCACCGGACAGGATTCGCCCGCTTTAGGCGGTTCCTTTATGGCTACACCTTC TRBJ1-2 22 many TRBV5-1 TRBD1
CSAKTGDIYGYTF TGCAGTGCTAAGACAGGGGATATCTATGGCTACACCTTC TRBJ1-2 13 NA TRBV20-1 TRBD1
CASSQDVQNPYEQYF TGCGCCAGCAGCCAAGATGTCCAGAACCCCTACGAGCAGTACTTC TRBJ2-7 15 few TRBV4-1 NA
CASSMIGQTNNEQFF TGTGCCAGTAGTATGATAGGGCAGACTAACAATGAGCAGTTCTTC TRBJ2-1 15 medium-sized TRBV19 NA
CASSSRTGGAISSGNTIYF TGTGCCAGCAGCTCCCGGACAGGGGGAGCAATCAGCTCTGGAAACACCATATATTTT TRBJ1-3 19 medium-sized TRBV7-3 TRBD1
CASSDRARNQPQHF TGTGCCAGCAGTGACAGGGCCCGTAATCAGCCCCAGCATTTT TRBJ1-5 14 few TRBV2 NA
CASSYSSPPRTYEQYF TGTGCGAGCAGTTACTCTTCCCCGCCAAGGACCTACGAGCAGTACTTC TRBJ2-7 16 few TRBV6-2/TRBV6-3 NA
CASSLGVGATYEQYF TGTGCCAGCAGCTTAGGGGTAGGGGCTACCTACGAGCAGTACTTC TRBJ2-7 15 medium-sized TRBV7-8 NA
CASIRDSDTDTQYF TGTGCCAGCATCCGTGATAGCGACACAGATACGCAGTATTTT TRBJ2-3 14 NA TRBV6-1 NA
CASRLGQGAGEQYF TGTGCCAGCAGATTGGGACAGGGGGCGGGGGAGCAGTACTTC TRBJ2-7 14 NA TRBV7-6 TRBD1
CASSLTEGRQPQHF TGTGCCAGCAGCCTGACAGAGGGGAGACAGCCCCAGCATTTT TRBJ1-5 14 many TRBV28 NA
CAISLGPEQFF TGTGCCATCAGCTTAGGTCCGGAGCAGTTCTTC TRBJ2-1 11 once TRBV11-2 NA
CAWSQGYSNQPQHF TGTGCCTGGAGCCAGGGCTATAGCAATCAGCCCCAGCATTTT TRBJ1-5 14 NA TRBV30 NA
CSATPYNRGEKETQYF TGCAGTGCTACCCCCTACAACAGGGGGGAGAAAGAGACCCAGTACTTC TRBJ2-5 16 medium-sized TRBV20-1 TRBD1
CSARETGGADSGNTIYF TGCAGTGCTAGAGAGACAGGGGGGGCCGACTCTGGAAACACCATATATTTT TRBJ1-3 17 NA TRBV20-1 TRBD1
CASSSGLDPYEQYF TGTGCCAGCAGTAGTGGGTTAGACCCCTACGAGCAGTACTTC TRBJ2-7 14 many TRBV6-1 NA
CATSRGAGEQYF TGTGCCACCAGCAGAGGTGCGGGTGAGCAGTACTTC TRBJ2-7 12 NA TRBV15 NA
CASEPGTAKLSSGNTIYF TGTGCCAGCGAACCCGGGACAGCAAAACTGAGCTCTGGAAACACCATATATTTT TRBJ1-3 18 medium-sized TRBV7-9 TRBD1
CASLSSVAYEQYF TGTGCCAGCCTGAGCTCTGTAGCCTACGAGCAGTACTTC TRBJ2-7 13 NA TRBV2 NA
CASSPLPGLAAGANVLTF TGTGCCAGCAGCCCCTTGCCGGGACTGGCCGCCGGGGCCAACGTCCTGACTTTC TRBJ2-6 18 medium-sized TRBV7-3 NA
CASSEAAGGGQYEQYF TGTGCCAGCAGTGAAGCCGCCGGCGGGGGTCAATACGAGCAGTACTTC TRBJ2-7 16 few TRBV6-1 TRBD2
CASSGLAGGPDEQYF TGTGCCAGCAGTGGACTAGCGGGAGGGCCAGACGAGCAGTACTTC TRBJ2-7 15 few TRBV6-1 TRBD2
CASGQGQETQYF TGTGCCAGTGGACAGGGGCAAGAGACCCAGTACTTC TRBJ2-5 12 NA TRBV19 TRBD1
CASSYFSSGIYNEQFF TGTGCCAGCAGTTACTTCTCTAGCGGAATCTACAATGAGCAGTTCTTC TRBJ2-1 16 few TRBV6-5 TRBD2
CSARDAGTAYEQYF TGCAGTGCTAGAGATGCTGGCACCGCCTACGAGCAGTACTTC TRBJ2-7 14 NA TRBV20-1 NA
CATSRDRHPANTEAFF TGTGCCACCAGCAGAGATCGGCATCCGGCCAACACTGAAGCTTTCTTT TRBJ1-1 16 medium-sized TRBV15 NA
CSASRAASGRYEQYF TGCAGTGCTAGTAGGGCGGCTAGCGGGAGGTACGAGCAGTACTTC TRBJ2-7 15 once TRBV20-1 TRBD2
CASSLGTGKGTGELFF TGTGCCAGCAGTTTAGGGACAGGGAAAGGCACCGGGGAGCTGTTTTTT TRBJ2-2 16 many TRBV12-3/TRBV12-4 TRBD1
CAQGNYGYTF TGTGCCCAGGGGAACTATGGCTACACCTTC TRBJ1-2 10 NA TRBV30 NA
CASSTGGAGGYTF TGTGCCAGCAGTACGGGGGGGGCAGGTGGCTACACCTTC TRBJ1-2 13 few TRBV27 NA
CASSEGGFYSNQPQHF TGTGCCAGCAGTGAAGGAGGCTTTTATAGCAATCAGCCCCAGCATTTT TRBJ1-5 16 many TRBV2 NA
CASSDSGHTEAFF TGTGCCAGCAGTGACTCGGGACACACTGAAGCTTTCTTT TRBJ1-1 13 many TRBV6-4 NA